These 17 T cell receptor beta chains share one sample of origin, sequenced in a study of blood T cell repertoires in COVID-19. Produced via immunoSEQ multiplex PCR; TCRdb's table is partial and in-frame only. The sample has about 180,000 clones, roughly 84% seen once. The material sequenced was peripheral blood. The receptors were sampled from a woman aged 40 to 50 with COVID-19, enrolled during active disease.

This clone was recorded a few times. CDR3 bases: TGTGCCAGCAGCTTGAACCGTCGGAGTGAAGCTTTCTTT. Protein sequence: CASSLNRRSEAFF. The chain employs TRBV5-6 and TRBJ1-1; D unresolved. This CDR3 region has 13 residues. Deletions cut 1 base from V and 7 bases from J, with 11 bases between. In germline, CDR1 is SGHDT, CDR2 YYEEEE.

The genes are TRBV24-1 and TRBJ1-2; TRBD1 agrees at 8 bases. V dropped 4 bases and J dropped 0; count of bases not matched to a gene: 9. The CDR3 runs 17 residues. The germline V gene encodes CDR1 KGHDR and CDR2 SFDVKD. The CDR3 loop is CATSEKGHRGTNYGYTF. The CDR3, as DNA: TGTGCCACCAGTGAAAAGGGGCACAGGGGGACTAACTATGGCTACACCTTC.

The J gene is TRBJ2-3, the V gene TRBV7-9; TRBD2 is a possible D gene (7 bases). The CDR3 loop spans 17 amino acids. Germline V lookup: CDR1 SEHNR, CDR2 FQNEAQ (reference sequence). With 5 bases removed from V and 2 bases from J, the gap between germline ends came to 20 bases. This chain's CDR3 is CASSARLAGASTDTQYF. DNA of the CDR3: TGTGCCAGCAGCGCCCGTCTGGCGGGGGCGTCCACAGATACGCAGTATTTT.

V gene TRBV25-1 combines with J gene TRBJ1-1, with no clear D. V was trimmed by 3 bases and J by 6 bases, leaving 14 bases between them. The CDR3 sequence is 14 residues long. Germline CDR1 MGHDK, CDR2 SYGVNS. The CDR3 nucleotides are TGTGCCAGCAGTGAGGAGGGCCGAGCGCCTGAAGCTTTCTTT. It encodes CASSEEGRAPEAFF.

The CDR3 sequence: CASSTGLQAKNIQYF. In DNA form, the CDR3 reads TGTGCCAGTAGTACAGGACTGCAAGCCAAAAACATTCAGTACTTC. The V and J genes are TRBV19 and TRBJ2-4; TRBD2 might be the D (5 bases). This CDR3 has 15 amino acids. With 4 bases removed from V and 0 bases from J, the gap between germline ends came to 10 bases. The germline V gene has CDR1 LNHDA and CDR2 SQIVND (reference sequence).

The chain has TRBV7-3 and TRBJ1-2; TRBD1 matches 9 bases. The trim removed 2 bases at V and 8 bases at J, leaving 6 bases unmatched. The CDR3 loop spans 14 amino acids. The germline CDR1 and CDR2 sequences are SGHTA and FQGTGA. In DNA form, the CDR3 reads TGTGCCAGCAGCTTATCCGGGACAGGGTACGGCTACACCTTC. Its translation: CASSLSGTGYGYTF.

This chain links TRBV6-4 with TRBJ1-4; D is unresolved. CDR1 is MRHNA, CDR2 SNTAGT, per germline. CDR3 length: 14 residues. Deletions cut 3 bases from V and 5 bases from J, with 10 bases between. The CDR3 bases are TGTGCCAGCAGTGAGGGAGAGGGAAATGAAAAACTGTTTTTT. This codes for CASSEGEGNEKLFF.

The chain combines TRBV10-3 with TRBJ2-2; D possibly corresponds to TRBD2 (5 bases). Germline CDR1 reads ENHRY; CDR2 reads SYGVKD. V dropped 9 bases and J dropped 5 bases, with 16 bases sitting between them. There are 14 residues in the CDR3. The CDR3 spells CAITGSTLTGELFF. The CDR3 bases are TGTGCCATTACGGGGTCTACTTTAACCGGGGAGCTGTTTTTT.

This clone has a single count. The genes are TRBV15 and TRBJ1-2; 9 nucleotides agree with TRBD1. The CDR3 is 14 amino acids. V dropped 0 bases and J dropped 11; count of bases not matched to a gene: 7. The germline V gene encodes CDR1 LNHNV and CDR2 YYDKDF (reference sequence). CDR3 sequence: CATSRDRGQGGYTF. CDR3 nucleotides: TGTGCCACCAGCAGAGATAGGGGACAGGGAGGGTACACCTTC.

The chain combines TRBV7-2 with TRBJ1-5, with TRBD1 identical over 9 bases. Germline-derived CDR1 and CDR2 are SGHTA and FQGNSA. This CDR3 region has 17 residues. V was pared by 6 bases and J by 4 bases, with 13 bases of the junction left unmatched. The CDR3 here is CASSPTKQGAVNQPQHF. CDR3 coding DNA: TGTGCCAGCAGTCCCACTAAACAGGGGGCGGTTAATCAGCCCCAGCATTTT.

The CDR3 region is CASSIGRDNTEAFF. CDR3 coding DNA: TGTGCCAGTAGTATCGGGAGGGATAACACTGAAGCTTTCTTT. The rearrangement uses TRBV19 and TRBJ1-1; the D is unclear. This CDR3 has 14 amino acids. The ends were cut back, 3 bases at V and 2 bases at J, with 10 bases in the middle. Germline V lookup: CDR1 LNHDA, CDR2 SQIVND (reference sequence).

The chain employs TRBV6-2 or TRBV6-3 and TRBJ1-1, with D hard to call. The CDR3 sequence is 15 residues long. V was cut by 2 bases and J by 4 bases, with 14 bases left in between. Germline assignment: CDR1 MNHEY and CDR2 SVGEGT. The CDR3 DNA follows: TGTGCCAGCAGTTACGGTCGACTTGTTGGCACTGAAGCTTTCTTT. Its protein is CASSYGRLVGTEAFF.

This chain joins TRBV6-5 and TRBJ2-7, with 9 bases matching TRBD1. Losses at the gene ends were 0 bases for V and 0 bases for J; bases not matched to a gene: 0. The CDR3 is 15 residues long. CDR1 MNHEY and CDR2 SVGAGI come from the germline V gene. The CDR3 is CASSYSTGGSYEQYF. CDR3 DNA: TGTGCCAGCAGTTACTCGACAGGGGGCTCCTACGAGCAGTACTTC.

This clone appeared once. This chain links TRBV18 with TRBJ1-2; 9 positions match TRBD1. V lost 0 bases and J lost 5; bases outside the gene matches: 4. Germline lookup yields CDR1 KGHSH and CDR2 LQKENI. This CDR3 has 15 residues. This CDR3 reads CASSPPAGQGYGYTF. CDR3 nucleotide sequence: TGTGCCAGCTCACCACCGGCGGGACAGGGATATGGCTACACCTTC.

The chain is built from TRBV6-5 and TRBJ1-2, with 10 bases identical to TRBD1. Trimming took 5 bases from V and 4 from J; bases not matched to a gene: 4. The CDR3 sequence is 14 residues long. Germline values: CDR1 MNHEY, CDR2 SVGAGI. This CDR3 is CASSRQGASYGYTF. CDR3 sequence (DNA): TGTGCCAGCAGTCGACAGGGGGCGAGCTATGGCTACACCTTC.

This chain uses TRBV5-6 with TRBJ2-7, with 9 positions matching TRBD1. The length of the CDR3 is 14 residues. Trimming at V came to 2 bases and at J to 3 bases, leaving 3 bases not matched to a gene. CDR1 and CDR2 (germline): SGHDT, YYEEEE. The CDR3 DNA reads as TGTGCCAGCAGCTTCCGGGACAGGGTCTACGAGCAGTACTTC. Translated: CASSFRDRVYEQYF.

The chain uses TRBV28 and TRBJ1-5; no definite D call. Germline values: CDR1 MDHEN, CDR2 SYDVKM. This CDR3 is 14 amino acids long. With 2 bases removed from V and 5 bases from J, the gap between germline ends came to 10 bases. CDR3 protein: CASSLAGYDQPQHF. CDR3 nucleotides: TGTGCCAGCAGTTTAGCGGGTTACGATCAGCCCCAGCATTTT.